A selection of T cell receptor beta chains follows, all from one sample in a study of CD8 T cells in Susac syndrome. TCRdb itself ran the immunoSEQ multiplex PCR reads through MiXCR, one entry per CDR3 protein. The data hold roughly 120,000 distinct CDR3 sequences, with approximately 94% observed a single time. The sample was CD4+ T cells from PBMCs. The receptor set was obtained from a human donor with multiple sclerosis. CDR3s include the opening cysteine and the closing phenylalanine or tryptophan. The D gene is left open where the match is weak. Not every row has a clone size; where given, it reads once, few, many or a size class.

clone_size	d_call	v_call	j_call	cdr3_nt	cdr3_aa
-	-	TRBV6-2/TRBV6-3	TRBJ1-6	TGTGCCAGCAGTTACGAGCTAGTGGGGAAGCGCTCACCCCTCCACTTT	CASSYELVGKRSPLHF
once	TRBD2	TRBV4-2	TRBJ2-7	TGTGCCAGCAGCCAAAGTCTAGCGGGAGTGTCCTACGAGCAGTACTTC	CASSQSLAGVSYEQYF
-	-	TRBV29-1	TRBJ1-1	TGCAGCGTTGAAGTGGGGGGACTGAACACTGAAGCTTTCTTT	CSVEVGGLNTEAFF
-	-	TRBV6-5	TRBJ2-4	TGTGCCAGCAGTTACTCCTCGAGTGCGGCCAAAAACATTCAGTACTTC	CASSYSSSAAKNIQYF
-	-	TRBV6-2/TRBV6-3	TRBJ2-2	TGTGCCAGCATTTCAGGGACGGTAGTCGGGACCGGGGAGCTGTTTTTT	CASISGTVVGTGELFF
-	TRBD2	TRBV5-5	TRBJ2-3	TGTGCCAGCAGTCCGGGACTAGCGACGCAGTATTTT	CASSPGLATQYF
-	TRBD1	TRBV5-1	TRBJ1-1	TGCGCCAGCAGTCTCATACAGGGGGCCGACTTGAACACTGAAGCTTTCTTT	CASSLIQGADLNTEAFF
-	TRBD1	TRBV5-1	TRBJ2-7	TGCGCCAGCAGCCTGACGGACAGGGACGAGCAGTACTTC	CASSLTDRDEQYF
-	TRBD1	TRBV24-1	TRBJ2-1	TGTGCCACCAGTGATTCACCGGGACAGGGGGCGAGTTGGAATGAGCAGTTCTTC	CATSDSPGQGASWNEQFF
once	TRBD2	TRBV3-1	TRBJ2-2	TGTGCCAGCAGCCAAGATAGGAATAGCGGGAGGGCCGGGGAGCTGTTTTTT	CASSQDRNSGRAGELFF
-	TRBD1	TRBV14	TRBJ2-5	TGTGCCAGCAGCCAGTACAGGGGAGAGACCCAGTACTTC	CASSQYRGETQYF
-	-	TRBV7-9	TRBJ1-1	TGTGCCAGCAGCTTTGAAGAGATCCGGACTGAAGCTTTCTTT	CASSFEEIRTEAFF
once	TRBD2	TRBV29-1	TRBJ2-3	TGCAGCGTTGAAGGAGGACTAGCGGGGGGGTCGGATACGCAGTATTTT	CSVEGGLAGGSDTQYF
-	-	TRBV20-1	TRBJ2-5	TGCAGTGCTAGCGGGGGGCGGCAAGAGACCCAGTACTTC	CSASGGRQETQYF
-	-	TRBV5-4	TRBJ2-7	TGTGCCAGCAGAAAGGACAACGCCTACGAGCAGTACTTC	CASRKDNAYEQYF
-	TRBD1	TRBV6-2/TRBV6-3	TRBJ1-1	TGTGCCAGCATAGGGGGCAGGGAGAACACTGAAGCTTTCTTT	CASIGGRENTEAFF
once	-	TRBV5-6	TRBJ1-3	TGTGCCAGCAGCTTTGGAGGGTCCTCTGGAAACACCATATATTTT	CASSFGGSSGNTIYF
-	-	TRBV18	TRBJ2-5	TGTGCCAGCTCACCATCCAGGGACGAGACCCAGTACTTC	CASSPSRDETQYF
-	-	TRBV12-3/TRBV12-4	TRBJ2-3	TGTGCCAGCAGCCGGGGAGGGGGACAGGTCACAGATACGCAGTATTTT	CASSRGGGQVTDTQYF
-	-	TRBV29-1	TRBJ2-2	TGCAGCGTTGGCGTCGGCGGGGAGCTGTTTTTT	CSVGVGGELFF
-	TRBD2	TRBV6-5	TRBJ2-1	TGTGCCAGCCGAGCTAGCGGGAGCACTGAGCAGTTCTTC	CASRASGSTEQFF
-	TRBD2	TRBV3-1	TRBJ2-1	TGTGCCAGCAGCCGACATAGCGGGGGGGTCTACAATGAGCAGTTCTTC	CASSRHSGGVYNEQFF
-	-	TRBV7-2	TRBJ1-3	TGTGCCAGCAGCTTAGGCCCTCCCCTTGGTGCTGCTGGAAACACCATATATTTT	CASSLGPPLGAAGNTIYF
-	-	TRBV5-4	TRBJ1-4	TGTGCCAGCAGCCTGGAGATCGGAGGGGCAGGTGGTGAAAAACTGTTTTTT	CASSLEIGGAGGEKLFF
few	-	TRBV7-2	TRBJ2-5	TGTGCCAGCAGCCGCGAATCCCAGTACTTC	CASSRESQYF
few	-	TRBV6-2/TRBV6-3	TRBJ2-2	TGTGCCAGCAGTGGACAGAACACCGGGGAGCTGTTTTTT	CASSGQNTGELFF
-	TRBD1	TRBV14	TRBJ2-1	TGTGCCAGCAGCCAGGTCTACAGGGGCAGAGATTACAATGAGCAGTTCTTC	CASSQVYRGRDYNEQFF
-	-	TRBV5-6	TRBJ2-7	TGTGCCAGCAGAAGGGACACGATCTCCTACGAGCAGTACTTC	CASRRDTISYEQYF
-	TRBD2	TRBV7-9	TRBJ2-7	TGTGCCAGCAGCAAGCGGGACTCCCTAGGGCAGTACTTC	CASSKRDSLGQYF
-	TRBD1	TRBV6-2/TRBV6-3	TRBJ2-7	TGTGCCAGCAGACACACACCGGGACAGGGGTCCTACGAGCAGTACTTC	CASRHTPGQGSYEQYF
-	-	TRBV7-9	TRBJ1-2	TGTGCCAGCAGAGGCACGGACTTCTATGGCTACACCTTC	CASRGTDFYGYTF
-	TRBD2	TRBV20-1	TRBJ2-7	TGCAGTGCTAGGGAGCGGGAGAGCTCCTACGAGCAGTACTTC	CSARERESSYEQYF
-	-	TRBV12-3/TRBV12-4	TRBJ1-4	TGTGCCAGCCGTGCAGTGGGTAATGAAAAACTGTTTTTT	CASRAVGNEKLFF
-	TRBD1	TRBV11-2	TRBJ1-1	TGTGCCACCAGTTTAACAGGGGGGGACACTGAAGCTTTCTTT	CATSLTGGDTEAFF
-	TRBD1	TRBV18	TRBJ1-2	TGTGCCAGCTCACCTCGGGACAGGGGGAACTATGGCTACACCTTC	CASSPRDRGNYGYTF
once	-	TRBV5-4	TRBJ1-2	TGTGCCAGCAGCTTGAACAGCTATGGCTACACCTTC	CASSLNSYGYTF
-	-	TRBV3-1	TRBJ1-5	TGTGCCAGCAGCCAAACCAATCAGCCCCAGCATTTT	CASSQTNQPQHF
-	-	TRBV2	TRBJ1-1	TGTGCCAGCAGTGAGGGACACCTCACCGTGAACACTGAAGCTTTCTTT	CASSEGHLTVNTEAFF
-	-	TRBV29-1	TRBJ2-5	TGCAGCGTTGGTTACGGAGAGACCCAGTACTTC	CSVGYGETQYF
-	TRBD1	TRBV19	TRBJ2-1	TGTGCCAGTAGTCCCCGGGACAGGGAATACAATGAGCAGTTCTTC	CASSPRDREYNEQFF